This passage covers 21 T cell receptor beta chains from one sample sequenced in a study of T cells after yellow fever vaccination. TCRdb redid the calling of the 5' RACE reads with MiXCR, one entry per CDR3 protein. Counted here are about 430,000 distinct CDR3 sequences, around 20% occurring once; the ten biggest clones make up 15% to 20%. Sequencing was performed on PBMCs, taken before the yellow fever booster vaccination. The receptors here all came from a man aged 18 to 30 who received the YFV17D yellow fever vaccine.

The J gene is TRBJ2-1, the V gene TRBV4-3, with unresolved D. CDR3 length equals 16 residues. V lost 4 bases, J lost 7 bases, and 20 bases lay in between. The germline V gene encodes CDR1 LGHNA and CDR2 YSLEER. DNA for the CDR3: TGCGCCAGCAGCCTAGTCCCCTCCGTGACGAGGAATGAGCAGTTCTTC. Translated, it gives CASSLVPSVTRNEQFF.

This clonotype was counted only a few times. The rearrangement links TRBV19 to TRBJ1-5, with TRBD1 as a possible D gene (5 bases). Trimming removed 10 bases from V and 3 bases from J, with 13 bases in between. The CDR3 runs to 13 residues. Germline assignment: CDR1 LNHDA and CDR2 SQIVND (reference sequence). The CDR3 DNA is TGTGCCACCAGTCGGACAAACAATCAGCCCCAGCATTTT. Translation gives CATSRTNNQPQHF.

This clonotype was seen a handful of times. J is TRBJ1-5 and V is TRBV4-3; D is unresolved. Trimming took 1 base from V and 1 from J, leaving 8 bases between them. The CDR3 runs to 15 residues. Germline lookup yields CDR1 LGHNA and CDR2 YSLEER. The CDR3 is CASSQAWQSNQPQHF. The CDR3 DNA sequence: TGCGCCAGCAGCCAAGCCTGGCAGAGCAATCAGCCCCAGCATTTT.

This clonotype appeared a few times. V and J are TRBV6-5 and TRBJ2-3; D may be TRBD1 or TRBD2 (6 bases each). Germline assignment: CDR1 MNHEY and CDR2 SVGAGI. This CDR3 spans 14 amino acids. Trimming stripped 5 bases from V and 8 bases from J, with 17 bases between. Written as DNA, the CDR3 is TGTGCCAGCAGTACGGGACTTGGCAGGGGTACGCAGTATTTT. Translating gives CASSTGLGRGTQYF.

This clonotype has ten or more counts. The V call is TRBV7-2, the J call TRBJ2-1; TRBD2 matches 7 bases. The germline V gene has CDR1 SGHTA and CDR2 FQGNSA. After removal of 1 base from V and 3 bases from J, the junction contained 0 bases not matched to a gene. This CDR3 is 14 amino acids long. This CDR3 is CASSLERGYNEQFF. The CDR3 DNA sequence: TGTGCCAGCAGCTTAGAGCGGGGCTACAATGAGCAGTTCTTC.

This clonotype was detected ten times or more. CDR3 DNA: TGCAGTGCCCTAGCCGCGGCAGGGCATCTAGCCAAAAACATTCAGTACTTC. This codes for CSALAAAGHLAKNIQYF. The genes are TRBV20-1 and TRBJ2-4, with D perhaps assigned TRBD1 or TRBD2 (5 bases each). The CDR3 is 17 residues long. V was trimmed by 6 bases and J by 0 bases, leaving 21 bases between them. The V gene's germline CDR1 is DFQATT and CDR2 SNEGSKA (reference sequence).

This CDR3 reads CASSLNAFVAGGGGELFF. The CDR3 DNA reads TGTGCCAGCAGCTTAAATGCCTTCGTGGCAGGGGGAGGCGGGGAGCTGTTTTTT. The rearrangement joins TRBV7-2 to TRBJ2-2; the D gene is possibly TRBD1 (7 bases). The germline V gene has CDR1 SGHTA and CDR2 FQGNSA. The CDR3 is made up of 18 amino acids. V lost 2 bases and J 7 bases, leaving 23 bases between the germline ends.

This chain joins TRBV30 and TRBJ2-7, with D perhaps TRBD2 (5 bases). Germline CDR1 GTSNPN, CDR2 SVGIG (reference sequence). Trimming removed 2 bases from V and 0 bases from J, with 5 bases in between. This CDR3 has 12 amino acids. The CDR3 region has the DNA TGTGCCTGGAGTCTAGCCTCCTACGAGCAGTACTTC. It is translated as CAWSLASYEQYF.

This rearrangement joins TRBV7-2 to TRBJ2-2, with TRBD1 matching 9 bases. The J segment lost 3 bases and the V segment lost 1 base, leaving 6 bases of the junction unmatched. CDR1 is SGHTA and CDR2 is FQGNSA in the germline V gene. This CDR3 has 17 amino acids. Written as DNA, the CDR3 is TGTGCCAGCAGCTTAGACAGGGGGCGCCGGGACACCGGGGAGCTGTTTTTT. As protein: CASSLDRGRRDTGELFF. Combining the CDR3 with reference TRBV7-2 and TRBJ2-2 gives the whole variable domain GAGVSQSPSNKVTEKGKDVELRCDPISGHTALYWYRQSLGQGLEFLIYFQGNSAPDKSGLPSDRFSAERTGGSVSTLTIQRTQQEDSAVYLCASSLDRGRRDTGELFFGEGSRLTVL.

This rearrangement joins TRBV5-1 to TRBJ1-5; D gene unclear. The CDR3 length is 15 residues. Trimming removed 0 bases from V and 5 bases from J, with 12 bases in between. In germline, CDR1 is SGHRS, CDR2 YFSETQ. CDR3 nucleotides: TGCGCCAGCAGCTTGGAAGGACGCAGCGATCAGCCCCAGCATTTT. This sequence encodes CASSLEGRSDQPQHF.

The V call is TRBV12-3 or TRBV12-4, the J call TRBJ1-5, with a possible D match to TRBD1 (5 bases). V was shortened by 6 bases and J by 8 bases, with 11 bases between the two germline ends. The CDR3 length is 12 residues. The CDR3 sequence is CASSQGVEPQHF. The DNA for the CDR3 is TGTGCCAGCAGCCAGGGAGTTGAGCCCCAGCATTTT.

CDR3 sequence reads: CASSFSQTQYF. CDR3 in DNA: TGTGCCAGCAGCTTCTCACAGACCCAGTACTTC. V gene TRBV7-9 combines with J gene TRBJ2-5; unclear D gene. Germline V lookup: CDR1 SEHNR, CDR2 FQNEAQ (reference sequence). Trimming removed 3 bases from V and 6 bases from J, with 5 bases in between. CDR3 length: 11 residues.

The chain uses TRBV6-4 and TRBJ2-7; 10 positions agree with TRBD2. V gave up 4 bases and J gave up 0 bases; unmatched junction bases: 12. This CDR3 comprises 18 residues. CDR1 is MRHNA and CDR2 is SNTAGT in the germline V gene. The CDR3 sequence: CASSVASGGFATSYEQYF. In nucleotides, the CDR3 is TGTGCCAGCAGTGTTGCTAGCGGGGGCTTCGCTACCTCCTACGAGCAGTACTTC.

This clonotype was counted between two and nine times. The rearrangement uses TRBV12-3 or TRBV12-4 and TRBJ2-3; TRBD2 is a possible D gene (6 bases). V was cut by 7 bases and J by 7 bases, with 21 bases left in between. The CDR3 is 15 amino acids. The chain's CDR3 is CASTSGRGIFYTQYF. The CDR3 bases are TGTGCCAGCACCTCGGGGCGGGGCATTTTTTATACGCAGTATTTT.

There are a few counts of this clonotype. This chain links TRBV7-9 with TRBJ1-1, with 7 bases matching TRBD1. The CDR3 runs to 12 residues. V lost 1 base, J lost 13 bases, and 6 bases stayed unmatched. The germline V gene encodes CDR1 SEHNR and CDR2 FQNEAQ (reference sequence). The CDR3: CASSLETGRGFF. CDR3 DNA sequence: TGTGCCAGCAGCTTAGAGACAGGGAGGGGTTTCTTT.

This chain joins TRBV6-1 and TRBJ2-7; 8 bases align to TRBD1. Germline V gene sequence: CDR1 MNHNS, CDR2 SASEGT. Trimming cost V 6 bases and J 4 bases; bases outside gene matches: 8. This CDR3 region has 14 residues. CDR3 DNA sequence: TGTGCCAGCAGGGGGACAGGAGGGGGGTACGAGCAGTACGTC. Its protein product is CASRGTGGGYEQYV.

DNA for the CDR3: TGTGCCAGCAGTTATAGCGGGGACTACAATGAGCAGTTCTTC. Translation gives CASSYSGDYNEQFF. This rearrangement joins TRBV12-3 or TRBV12-4 to TRBJ2-1, with TRBD2 matching over 8 bases. This CDR3 comprises 14 residues. V shed 4 bases and J 3 bases; nucleotides not matched to a gene: 2.

This clonotype was recorded a few times. V is TRBV12-3 or TRBV12-4 and J is TRBJ1-1; D is possibly TRBD1 (5 bases). Trimming left V 3 bases short and J 3 bases short, with 17 bases between. The CDR3 runs 16 residues. CDR3 in amino acids: CASSFGQGYLDTEAFF. CDR3 bases: TGTGCCAGCAGTTTCGGGCAGGGATATTTGGACACTGAAGCTTTCTTT.

The chain uses TRBV5-1 and TRBJ1-2; TRBD1 matches at 8 bases. This CDR3 is 17 amino acids long. The trim removed 2 bases at V and 2 bases at J, leaving 11 bases unmatched. Germline CDR1 reads SGHRS; CDR2 reads YFSETQ. The CDR3 sequence is CASSFEFWDRRNYGYTF. DNA for the CDR3: TGCGCCAGCAGCTTTGAGTTTTGGGACAGGCGGAACTATGGCTACACCTTC. The complete variable domain, with remaining parts taken from reference TRBV5-1 and TRBJ1-2, reads KAGVTQTPRYLIKTRGQQVTLSCSPISGHRSVSWYQQTPGQGLQFLFEYFSETQRNKGNFPGRFSGRQFSNSRSEMNVSTLELGDSALYLCASSFEFWDRRNYGYTFGSGTRLTVV.

This clonotype was observed a handful of times. The chain employs TRBV5-1 and TRBJ2-5, with 11 nucleotides matching TRBD1. The trim removed 3 bases at V and 5 bases at J, leaving 12 bases unmatched. The CDR3 covers 17 residues. The germline V gene has CDR1 SGHRS and CDR2 YFSETQ. The CDR3 bases are TGCGCCAGCAGCTGGGGCCCTCGGACAGGGGGCCCGGAGACCCAGTACTTC. It yields the protein CASSWGPRTGGPETQYF.

This clonotype was found a few times. The genes are TRBV7-2 and TRBJ2-1; D gene ambiguous. V lost 8 bases, J lost 3 bases, and 8 bases lay in between. Germline V CDR1 and CDR2: SGHTA, FQGNSA. The CDR3 covers 12 residues. The CDR3 protein is CASFDHYNEQFF. CDR3 DNA: TGTGCCAGCTTCGACCACTACAATGAGCAGTTCTTC. The full variable domain, rest sourced from reference TRBV7-2 and TRBJ2-1, is GAGVSQSPSNKVTEKGKDVELRCDPISGHTALYWYRQSLGQGLEFLIYFQGNSAPDKSGLPSDRFSAERTGGSVSTLTIQRTQQEDSAVYLCASFDHYNEQFFGPGTRLTVL.